This T cell receptor beta chain stems from a study of T-cell reconstitution after alpha-beta-depleted transplantation in children. Ten or more counts support this clonotype. Library preparation (for TCRbeta) was performed with unique molecular identifiers. TCRdb re-called the PCR reads through MiXCR, storing one row per CDR3 protein. Among 350,000 to 450,000 distinct CDR3 sequences listed, 13% were seen once. Trimming cost V 1 base and J 3 bases, with 16 bases left between them. The CDR3 is 17 residues long. Per the germline V gene, CDR1 is WSHSY and CDR2 is SAAADI. Here the sequenced sample was PBMCs, taken from the stem cell graft. The origin of this receptor is a human donor who donated a stem cell graft to a child with Fanconi anemia. V usage is TRBV10-2 and J usage is TRBJ1-5; D gene uncertain. The CDR3, as DNA: TGCGCCAGCAGTGAGTATCTCGGGAGGGTTTCCAATCAGCCCCAGCATTTT. It codes for CASSEYLGRVSNQPQHF.